The rows below give T cell receptor beta chains drawn from one sample of a study of cytomegalovirus exposure and HLA in healthy donors. Assay used: immunoSEQ multiplex PCR; TCRdb lists only in-frame clones, some missing. Here the sample spans 60,000 to 80,000 clones, approximately 80% being singletons. Sequencing input: PBMCs. The receptors shown here come from a woman under 40 in good health and CMV-seronegative. CDR3s include the opening cysteine and the closing phenylalanine or tryptophan. D genes are given only for firm matches. Expanded clones are given a class, and other clones once, few, many or no size at all.

TRBD1,TRBV5-5,TRBJ2-2,few,CASSADRGRTGELFF,TGTGCCAGCAGCGCAGACAGGGGAAGGACCGGGGAGCTGTTTTTT
.,TRBV30,TRBJ1-1,.,CAWSPQGNTEAFF,TGTGCCTGGAGCCCCCAGGGGAACACTGAAGCTTTCTTT
.,TRBV4-1,TRBJ1-1,.,CASSQGGSTEAFF,TGCGCCAGCAGCCAAGGAGGGTCTACTGAAGCTTTCTTT
TRBD2,TRBV7-2,TRBJ2-5,.,CASSREGSLLETQYF,TGTGCCAGCAGCCGGGAGGGCAGTCTGCTGGAGACCCAGTACTTC
TRBD1,TRBV4-2,TRBJ1-1,.,CASSPSGGSGTEAFF,TGTGCCAGCAGCCCGTCAGGGGGCAGCGGCACTGAAGCTTTCTTT
TRBD1,TRBV7-9,TRBJ1-1,.,CASSRGMETGYDFTEAFF,TGTGCCAGCAGCCGCGGGATGGAGACAGGGTACGACTTCACTGAAGCTTTCTTT
.,TRBV2,TRBJ2-2,.,CASSERQSNTGELFF,TGTGCCAGCAGTGAAAGACAGTCGAACACCGGGGAGCTGTTTTTT
TRBD2,TRBV5-6,TRBJ2-3,.,CASSPAGGTDTQYF,TGTGCCAGCAGCCCCGCGGGGGGCACAGATACGCAGTATTTT
.,TRBV30,TRBJ1-2,.,CAWSGRGAALSANYGYTF,TGTGCCTGGAGTGGACGCGGGGCAGCCCTTTCCGCTAACTATGGCTACACCTTC
.,TRBV9,TRBJ2-2,.,CASSVAGKNTGELFF,TGTGCCAGCAGCGTAGCCGGGAAGAACACCGGGGAGCTGTTTTTT
.,TRBV7-8,TRBJ2-3,.,CASSLGGEYDTQYF,TGTGCCAGCAGCTTAGGGGGGGAGTACGATACGCAGTATTTT
.,TRBV11-2,TRBJ2-2,.,CASSLSGGTGELFF,TGTGCCAGCAGCTTGAGCGGAGGTACCGGGGAGCTGTTTTTT
TRBD1,TRBV7-9,TRBJ1-2,few,CASNPTGDYGYTF,TGTGCCAGCAACCCTACAGGGGACTATGGCTACACCTTC
.,TRBV12-5,TRBJ1-1,.,CASGLELQGNTEAFF,TGTGCTAGTGGTTTGGAGTTACAGGGGAACACTGAAGCTTTCTTT
TRBD1,TRBV7-9,TRBJ1-1,once,CASSLVSGGNTEAFF,TGTGCCAGCAGCTTAGTATCAGGGGGCAACACTGAAGCTTTCTTT
.,TRBV4-1,TRBJ1-5,.,CASSQVEGWSNQPQHF,TGCGCCAGCAGCCAAGTCGAGGGTTGGAGCAATCAGCCCCAGCATTTT
TRBD2,TRBV11-3,TRBJ2-3,.,CASSSRSGTSGRPDTQYF,TGTGCCAGCAGCTCCAGATCCGGGACTAGCGGCCGGCCAGATACGCAGTATTTT
.,TRBV13,TRBJ2-6,.,CASSLAGTGANVLTF,TGTGCCAGCAGCTTAGCTGGTACAGGGGCCAACGTCCTGACTTTC
.,TRBV19,TRBJ1-3,.,CASRVWPPLLTGNTIYF,TGTGCCAGTAGAGTATGGCCCCCGCTGCTCACTGGAAACACCATATATTTT
.,TRBV7-6,TRBJ2-3,.,CASSLVSDTQYF,TGTGCCAGCAGCTTAGTATCCGATACGCAGTATTTT
.,TRBV14,TRBJ2-3,.,CASSKVRGLDTQYF,TGTGCCAGCAGCAAAGTCCGTGGGCTAGATACGCAGTATTTT
TRBD2,TRBV30,TRBJ2-3,.,CAWSVTISSGYTDTQYF,TGTGCCTGGAGTGTCACCATCTCTAGCGGCTACACAGATACGCAGTATTTT
.,TRBV5-1,TRBJ1-1,.,CASSLAGAGDTEAFF,TGCGCCAGCAGCTTGGCAGGGGCAGGGGACACTGAAGCTTTCTTT
TRBD1,TRBV2,TRBJ1-2,once,CASRGGSRTGASGDYGYTF,TGTGCCAGCAGAGGCGGTTCAAGGACAGGGGCTTCGGGGGACTATGGCTACACCTTC
.,TRBV9,TRBJ1-2,.,CASSPGGDNYGYTF,TGTGCCAGCAGCCCCGGGGGGGATAACTATGGCTACACCTTC
.,TRBV5-4,TRBJ1-3,.,CASSLEQGMVSGNTIYF,TGTGCCAGCAGCTTGGAGCAGGGGATGGTGTCTGGAAACACCATATATTTT
TRBD2,TRBV5-6,TRBJ2-2,.,CASSLVGGGGTGELFF,TGTGCCAGCAGCTTGGTCGGCGGGGGGGGCACCGGGGAGCTGTTTTTT
TRBD1,TRBV5-4,TRBJ2-5,.,CASSGTGKQETQYF,TGTGCCAGCAGCGGGACAGGGAAACAAGAGACCCAGTACTTC
.,TRBV18,TRBJ1-2,.,CASSPPGQTNYGYTF,TGTGCCAGCTCACCACCCGGACAGACTAACTATGGCTACACCTTC
TRBD1,TRBV4-1,TRBJ1-4,few,CASSQGDRGMSRLFF,TGCGCCAGCAGCCAAGGAGACAGGGGAATGTCTCGACTGTTTTTT
TRBD2,TRBV6-4,TRBJ2-3,.,CASSEFSGSTDTQYF,TGTGCCAGCAGTGAGTTTAGCGGGAGCACAGATACGCAGTATTTT
.,TRBV11-3,TRBJ2-2,.,CASSLAGAGELFF,TGTGCCAGCAGCTTAGCGGGAGCCGGGGAGCTGTTTTTT
TRBD1,TRBV9,TRBJ2-4,few,CASSRGQGGNIQYF,TGTGCCAGCAGTCGGGGACAGGGAGGTAACATTCAGTACTTC
.,TRBV2,TRBJ1-1,.,CASSETSQGDTEAFF,TGTGCCAGCAGTGAAACGTCCCAGGGTGACACTGAAGCTTTCTTT
.,TRBV19,TRBJ1-1,.,CASDDRYTEAFF,TGTGCCAGTGACGACAGATACACTGAAGCTTTCTTT
.,TRBV25-1,TRBJ2-7,.,CASSGWIGYEQYF,TGTGCCAGCAGTGGTTGGATCGGGTACGAGCAGTACTTC
.,TRBV10-3,TRBJ2-3,.,CAISGAGAPDTQYF,TGTGCCATCAGTGGGGCAGGGGCACCAGATACGCAGTATTTT
.,TRBV6-5,TRBJ1-1,.,CASIGAYLSNTEAFF,TGTGCCAGCATCGGAGCGTACCTATCGAACACTGAAGCTTTCTTT
TRBD1,TRBV6-4,TRBJ2-2,few,CASSSGQGTMGELFF,TGTGCCAGCAGTTCGGGACAGGGGACGATGGGGGAGCTGTTTTTT
.,TRBV6-5,TRBJ1-2,.,CASSYGSGIYYGYTF,TGTGCCAGCAGTTACGGGTCAGGGATCTACTATGGCTACACCTTC
.,TRBV5-1,TRBJ1-2,.,CASSYTSMREYGYTF,TGCGCCAGCAGCTACACTAGTATGAGGGAGTATGGCTACACCTTC
.,TRBV19,TRBJ2-1,few,CASSIGQRIQFF,TGTGCCAGTAGTATAGGCCAGCGTATTCAGTTCTTC
.,TRBV9,TRBJ1-1,few,CASSRGRGEAFF,TGTGCCAGCAGCCGAGGCCGGGGTGAAGCTTTCTTT